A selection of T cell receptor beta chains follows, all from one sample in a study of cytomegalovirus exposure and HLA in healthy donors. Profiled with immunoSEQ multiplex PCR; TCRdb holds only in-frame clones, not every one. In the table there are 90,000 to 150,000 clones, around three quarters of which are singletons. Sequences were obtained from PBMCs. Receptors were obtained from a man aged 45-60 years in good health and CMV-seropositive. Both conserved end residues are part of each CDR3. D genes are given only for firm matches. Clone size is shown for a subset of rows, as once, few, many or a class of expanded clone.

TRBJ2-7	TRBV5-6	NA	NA	CASSRDIVSYEQYF	TGTGCCAGCAGCCGGGACATCGTCTCCTACGAGCAGTACTTC
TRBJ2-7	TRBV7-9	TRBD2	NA	CSSSPWGGTHSSYEQYF	TGTTCCAGCAGCCCCTGGGGGGGGACCCACTCCTCCTACGAGCAGTACTTC
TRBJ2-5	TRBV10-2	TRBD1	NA	CASSATGSRETQYF	TGCGCCAGCAGCGCGACAGGGAGTAGAGAGACCCAGTACTTC
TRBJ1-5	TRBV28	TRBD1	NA	CASSPGTGPFQPQHF	TGTGCCAGCAGTCCCGGGACAGGGCCTTTTCAGCCCCAGCATTTT
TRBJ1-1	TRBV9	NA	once	CASSSWAGEAFF	TGTGCCAGCAGCAGTTGGGCCGGTGAAGCTTTCTTT
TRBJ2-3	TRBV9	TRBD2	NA	CASSVALATDTQYF	TGTGCCAGCAGCGTTGCACTAGCGACAGATACGCAGTATTTT
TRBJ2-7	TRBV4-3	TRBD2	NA	CASSAGLAGTYEQYF	TGCGCCAGCAGTGCCGGCTTAGCGGGGACCTACGAGCAGTACTTC
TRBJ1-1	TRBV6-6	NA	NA	CASSYRREGTEAFF	TGTGCCAGCAGTTACCGTCGGGAAGGCACTGAAGCTTTCTTT
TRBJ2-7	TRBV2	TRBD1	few	CASRRPGQSYYEQYF	TGTGCCAGCAGGCGTCCGGGACAGAGTTACTACGAGCAGTACTTC
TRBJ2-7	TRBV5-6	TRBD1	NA	CASSQGPGQGLREQYF	TGTGCCAGCAGCCAGGGTCCGGGACAGGGGTTAAGGGAGCAGTACTTC
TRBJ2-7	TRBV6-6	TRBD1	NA	CASRATGGLAVDEQYF	TGTGCCAGCCGAGCCACAGGGGGCCTGGCAGTCGACGAGCAGTACTTC
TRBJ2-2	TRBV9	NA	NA	CASSVLLNGGELFF	TGTGCCAGCAGCGTGCTACTCAATGGCGGGGAGCTGTTTTTT
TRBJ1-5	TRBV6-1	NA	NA	CASGGLGQPQHF	TGTGCCAGCGGCGGTTTAGGTCAGCCCCAGCATTTT
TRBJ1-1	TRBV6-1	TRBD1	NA	CATGGLRVKTEAFF	TGTGCCACAGGGGGGCTAAGGGTAAAAACTGAAGCTTTCTTT
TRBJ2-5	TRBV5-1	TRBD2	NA	CASSLNAGRGETQYF	TGCGCCAGCAGCTTGAACGCGGGGCGGGGGGAGACCCAGTACTTC
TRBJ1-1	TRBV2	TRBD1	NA	CASTRDRVSLGTEAFF	TGTGCCAGCACGAGGGACAGGGTGTCGTTGGGCACTGAAGCTTTCTTT
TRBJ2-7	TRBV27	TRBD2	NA	CASSPQGSGAGGPREQYF	TGTGCCAGCAGCCCACAGGGTTCGGGGGCGGGAGGGCCAAGGGAGCAGTACTTC
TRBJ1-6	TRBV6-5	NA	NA	CAGSYQSIGGLSPLHF	TGTGCCGGCAGTTACCAAAGCATAGGCGGTCTCTCACCCCTCCACTTT
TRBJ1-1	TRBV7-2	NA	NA	CASSLVGQNTEAFF	TGTGCCAGCAGCTTAGTCGGACAGAACACTGAAGCTTTCTTT
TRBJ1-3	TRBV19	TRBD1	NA	CASSSGQELGNTIYF	TGTGCCAGTAGCTCGGGACAGGAATTAGGAAACACCATATATTTT
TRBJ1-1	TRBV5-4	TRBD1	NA	CASSLDRGRNTEAFF	TGTGCCAGCAGCTTGGACAGGGGGCGAAACACTGAAGCTTTCTTT
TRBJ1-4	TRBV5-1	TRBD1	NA	CASSFGTGFSGLEKLFF	TGCGCCAGCAGCTTTGGGACAGGATTCAGTGGACTCGAAAAACTGTTTTTT
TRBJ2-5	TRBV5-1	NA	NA	CASSLGQILETQYF	TGCGCCAGCAGCTTGGGACAGATTTTGGAGACCCAGTACTTC
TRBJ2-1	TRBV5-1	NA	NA	CASSSRGARHSYNEQFF	TGCGCCAGCAGCTCACGGGGGGCTCGACACTCCTACAATGAGCAGTTCTTC
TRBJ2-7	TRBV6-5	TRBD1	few	CASSQGQGGVLEQYF	TGTGCCAGCAGTCAAGGACAGGGGGGGGTTCTCGAGCAGTACTTC
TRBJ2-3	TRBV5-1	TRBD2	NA	CASSLAQAGSTDTQYF	TGCGCCAGCAGCTTGGCCCAAGCGGGGAGCACAGATACGCAGTATTTT
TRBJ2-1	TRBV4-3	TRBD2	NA	CASSPDARGSGDYNEQFF	TGCGCCAGCAGCCCCGACGCCCGGGGTAGCGGGGACTACAATGAGCAGTTCTTC
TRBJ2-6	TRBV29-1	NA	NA	CSALSGANVLTF	TGCAGCGCCCTCTCTGGGGCCAACGTCCTGACTTTC
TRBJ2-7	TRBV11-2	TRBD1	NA	CASSSGTGSGYEQYF	TGTGCCAGCAGCTCAGGGACAGGGAGCGGCTACGAGCAGTACTTC
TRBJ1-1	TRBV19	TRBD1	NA	CARRQGENTEAFF	TGTGCCAGACGACAGGGCGAGAACACTGAAGCTTTCTTT
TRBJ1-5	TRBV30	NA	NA	CAWSMTAGSNQPQHF	TGTGCCTGGAGCATGACAGCCGGAAGCAATCAGCCCCAGCATTTT
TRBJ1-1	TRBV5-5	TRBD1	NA	CASSRDRNTEAFF	TGTGCCAGCAGTCGGGACAGAAACACTGAAGCTTTCTTT
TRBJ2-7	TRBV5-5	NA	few	CASRISREFYEQYF	TGTGCCAGCAGAATATCCAGGGAATTTTACGAGCAGTACTTC
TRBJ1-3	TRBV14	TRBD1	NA	CASSPWTGGGNTIYF	TGTGCCAGCAGCCCTTGGACAGGAGGAGGAAACACCATATATTTT
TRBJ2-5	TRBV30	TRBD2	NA	CAWSVRPRSGSMTETQYF	TGTGCCTGGAGTGTACGGCCCAGGAGCGGGAGTATGACGGAGACCCAGTACTTC
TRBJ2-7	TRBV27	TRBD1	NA	CASSLTTGQGTYEQYF	TGTGCCAGCAGTTTAACCACGGGACAGGGAACCTACGAGCAGTACTTC
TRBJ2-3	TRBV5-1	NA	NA	CASSLLQSTDTQYF	TGCGCCAGCAGCTTGTTGCAGAGCACAGATACGCAGTATTTT
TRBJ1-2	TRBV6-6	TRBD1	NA	CASRPGTGGAGGYTF	TGTGCCAGCAGACCCGGGACAGGGGGCGCGGGTGGCTACACCTTC
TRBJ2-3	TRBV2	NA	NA	CASMDMSTDTQYF	TGTGCCAGCATGGACATGAGCACAGATACGCAGTATTTT
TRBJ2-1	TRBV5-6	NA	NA	CASSWGLSRNNEQFF	TGTGCCAGCAGCTGGGGACTCAGTCGGAACAATGAGCAGTTCTTC
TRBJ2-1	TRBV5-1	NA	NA	CASSLWGSNEQFF	TGCGCCAGCAGCTTGTGGGGCAGCAATGAGCAGTTCTTC
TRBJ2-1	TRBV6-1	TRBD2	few	CASREAGGGPNEQFF	TGTGCCAGCAGGGAAGCGGGAGGGGGGCCCAATGAGCAGTTCTTC
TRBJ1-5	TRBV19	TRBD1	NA	CASSMTGLFNQPQHF	TGTGCCAGTAGTATGACAGGGCTTTTTAATCAGCCCCAGCATTTT
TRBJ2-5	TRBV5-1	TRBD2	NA	CASSLRGEGRSGETQYF	TGCGCCAGCAGCTTGCGGGGGGAGGGTAGGAGCGGAGAGACCCAGTACTTC
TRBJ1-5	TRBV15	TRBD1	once	CATNIDRGVRQPQHF	TGTGCCACCAATATCGACAGGGGCGTACGTCAGCCCCAGCATTTT
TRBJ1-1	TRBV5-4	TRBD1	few	CASSLFSTGRAFF	TGTGCCAGCAGCTTGTTCTCGACAGGGAGGGCTTTCTTT
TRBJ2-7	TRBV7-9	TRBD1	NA	CASSLGDSSRQYF	TGTGCCAGCAGCTTAGGGGACAGTTCTAGGCAGTACTTC
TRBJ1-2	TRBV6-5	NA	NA	CASNPWGREDGYTF	TGTGCCAGCAACCCCTGGGGCAGGGAGGATGGCTACACCTTC
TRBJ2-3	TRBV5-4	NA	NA	CASSLGLDDVGTQYF	TGTGCCAGCAGCTTGGGACTCGACGATGTTGGTACGCAGTATTTT